These T cell receptor beta chains were read from a single sample in a study of blood T cell repertoires in COVID-19. The protocol was immunoSEQ multiplex PCR, while the TCRdb copy is restricted to in-frame clones and leaves out a portion. The sample records a few hundred thousand clones, 89% being singletons. The material sequenced was peripheral blood. These receptors were taken from a woman aged 40 to 49 who had recovered from COVID-19. Each CDR3 is given with its conserved first and last residue. D genes are given only for firm matches. Rows give clone size only sometimes, using once, few, many, or a class for an expanded clone.

>TRBJ1-6|TRBV2|TRBD1|NA
CASRPPGGGIEPLHF
TGTGCCAGCAGGCCCCCAGGGGGCGGGATTGAACCCCTCCACTTT
>TRBJ2-5|TRBV24-1|NA|NA
CATSDRETQYF
TGTGCCACCAGTGACCGAGAGACCCAGTACTTC
>TRBJ2-1|TRBV19|TRBD2|NA
CASSTGTSGISEQFF
TGTGCCAGTAGTACCGGGACTAGCGGGATCTCGGAGCAGTTCTTC
>TRBJ1-1|TRBV6-5|NA|NA
CASSYSAKQDTEAFF
TGTGCCAGCAGTTACTCGGCCAAGCAGGACACTGAAGCTTTCTTT
>TRBJ1-2|TRBV5-4|NA|NA
CASSLGGPYGYTF
TGTGCCAGCAGCCTGGGCGGTCCCTATGGCTACACCTTC
>TRBJ1-4|TRBV3-1/TRBV3-2|NA|NA
CASSLSRGSSEKLFF
TGTGCCAGCAGCCTTTCCAGGGGCTCCAGCGAAAAACTGTTTTTT
>TRBJ1-5|TRBV6-2/TRBV6-3|TRBD1|NA
CASSLSGGTNSNQPQHF
TGTGCCAGCAGTTTGTCAGGGGGCACAAATAGCAATCAGCCCCAGCATTTT
>TRBJ1-3|TRBV7-8|NA|NA
CASSSAGLSGNTIYF
TGTGCCAGCAGTTCCGCAGGGCTCTCTGGAAACACCATATATTTT
>TRBJ2-1|TRBV28|TRBD2|NA
CASSNQRGGYYNEQFF
TGTGCCAGCAGTAATCAGCGGGGGGGTTACTACAATGAGCAGTTCTTC
>TRBJ1-4|TRBV28|NA|NA
CASTLGGPNEKLFF
TGTGCCAGCACTCTAGGGGGACCCAATGAAAAACTGTTTTTT
>TRBJ2-7|TRBV18|TRBD2|NA
CASSPLAGGNYEQYF
TGTGCCAGCTCACCACTAGCGGGGGGAAACTACGAGCAGTACTTC
>TRBJ2-3|TRBV5-1|NA|NA
CASSLTSSTDTQYF
TGCGCCAGCAGCTTGACTTCTAGCACAGATACGCAGTATTTT
>TRBJ2-3|TRBV3-1/TRBV3-2|TRBD2|NA
CASSQGLASYTDTQYF
TGTGCCAGCAGCCAGGGACTAGCGTCCTACACAGATACGCAGTATTTT
>TRBJ1-4|TRBV28|NA|NA
CASSLEVFNEKLFF
TGTGCCAGCAGTTTGGAGGTTTTTAATGAAAAACTGTTTTTT
>TRBJ2-1|TRBV4-3|NA|NA
CASSQDLVAGQLYNEQFF
TGCGCCAGCAGCCAAGATTTAGTGGCGGGACAGTTATACAATGAGCAGTTCTTC
>TRBJ1-1|TRBV27|NA|once
CASSSGMNTEAFF
TGTGCCAGCAGTTCCGGGATGAACACTGAAGCTTTCTTT
>TRBJ1-2|TRBV9|TRBD1|NA
CASSHLGDRGHGYTF
TGTGCCAGCAGCCACCTAGGTGACAGGGGTCATGGCTACACCTTC
>TRBJ2-3|TRBV6-5|TRBD2|once
CASSLLAGYTDTQYF
TGTGCCAGCAGTTTGTTAGCGGGATACACAGATACGCAGTATTTT
>TRBJ2-7|TRBV11-3|NA|NA
CASSLDGTPFTFSYEQYF
TGTGCCAGCAGCTTAGATGGGACACCCTTCACTTTCTCCTACGAGCAGTACTTC